Each of the 11 T cell receptor beta chains below was sequenced from the same sample in a study of shared T cell receptors in the human thymus. Clones were read by immunoSEQ multiplex PCR, and TCRdb kept only the in-frame ones, dropping some. The sample gives 500,000 to 750,000 clones, 85% to 90% of which show up once; over 0.008% is in the top ten. These data were also reused for a study on human thymus T cells.

Sequenced input: thymocytes. The origin of the receptors is a boy younger than two with a congenital heart defect.

V and J are TRBV4-1 and TRBJ2-1, with TRBD2 as a possible D gene (5 bases). The CDR3 has 16 amino acids. Trimming pared 0 bases from V and 7 bases from J, leaving 16 bases between. Germline values: CDR1 MGHRA, CDR2 YSYEKL. CDR3 bases: TGCGCCAGCAGCCAAGAAGGTACGAGGGCTTGGAATGAGCAGTTCTTC. Its protein is CASSQEGTRAWNEQFF.

This clone came up once. The chain recombines TRBV5-8 with TRBJ2-3, with TRBD1 matching 9 bases. The CDR3 spans 15 residues. Germline values: CDR1 SGHTS, CDR2 YDEGEE. Trimming removed 4 bases from V and 4 bases from J; junction bases left unmatched: 7. The CDR3 sequence: CASSQGQGLADTQYF. The CDR3 coding sequence is TGTGCCAGCAGCCAGGGACAGGGACTCGCAGATACGCAGTATTTT.

The CDR3 DNA reads TGCGCCAGCAGCCAAGAAGAATCGGGTAGCGGGAGGGCGAACACCGGGGAGCTGTTTTTT. It yields the protein CASSQEESGSGRANTGELFF. The chain couples TRBV4-3 to TRBJ2-2; 11 bases line up with TRBD2. This CDR3 is built from 20 residues. Germline CDR1 and CDR2: LGHNA and YSLEER. The V gene end was trimmed by 0 bases and the J gene end by 0 bases; junction bases not matched to a gene: 9.

This sequence joins TRBV4-1 and TRBJ1-4; D gene ambiguous. Germline values: CDR1 MGHRA, CDR2 YSYEKL. V lost 0 bases to trimming and J lost 4 bases, with 18 bases between them. CDR3 length equals 18 residues. In nucleotides, the CDR3 is TGCGCCAGCAGCCAAGATCCCGAACCTAGACGGCGTAATGAAAAACTGTTTTTT. Amino acids: CASSQDPEPRRRNEKLFF.

V usage is TRBV29-1 and J usage is TRBJ2-1; 12 positions agree with TRBD2. Unmatched junction bases numbered 6, after V lost 0 bases and J lost 9 bases. From germline, CDR1 is SQVTM and CDR2 ANQGSEA. CDR3 length: 15 residues. The CDR3 coding sequence is TGCAGCGTTGAAGATCTTAAGACTAGCGGGAGTGAGCAGTTCTTC. Its protein is CSVEDLKTSGSEQFF.

J is TRBJ2-7 and V is TRBV27; 12 nucleotides align to TRBD2. Germline CDR1 and CDR2: MNHEY and SMNVEV (reference sequence). This CDR3 comprises 14 residues. Trimming removed 6 bases from V and 5 bases from J; junction bases left unmatched: 5. In DNA, the CDR3 is TGTGCCAGCAGCGCGACTAGCGGGAGCCACGAGCAGTACTTC. Protein sequence: CASSATSGSHEQYF.

This clone has just a few counts. The rearrangement links TRBV28 to TRBJ2-6; 7 bases fit TRBD1. Germline CDR1 and CDR2: MDHEN and SYDVKM. Trimming removed 8 bases from V and 0 bases from J; junction bases left unmatched: 13. The CDR3 has 18 residues. The CDR3 DNA is TGTGCCAGCCTGACCGACGGGACAGTCATCTCTGGGGCCAACGTCCTGACTTTC. As protein: CASLTDGTVISGANVLTF. Using reference TRBV28 and TRBJ2-6 for the parts outside the CDR3, the full variable domain is DVKVTQSSRYLVKRTGEKVFLECVQDMDHENMFWYRQDPGLGLRLIYFSYDVKMKEKGDIPEGYSVSREKKERFSLILESASTNQTSMYLCASLTDGTVISGANVLTFGAGSRLTVL.

The rearrangement uses TRBV11-1 and TRBJ2-7; weak D call: TRBD2 (6 bases). The CDR3 sequence is 15 residues long. Between the trimmed V and J ends, which lost 5 bases and 3 bases, there was a span of 17 bases. The germline V gene has CDR1 SGHAT and CDR2 FQDESV (reference sequence). The CDR3 protein is CASSHTGEEHYEQYF. The CDR3 nucleotides read TGTGCCAGCAGCCACACGGGGGAGGAACACTACGAGCAGTACTTC.

The chain couples TRBV7-2 to TRBJ2-7; TRBD2 might be the D (6 bases). Germline V lookup: CDR1 SGHTA, CDR2 FQGNSA. V was cut by 4 bases and J by 0 bases, with 19 bases left in between. This CDR3 has 17 residues. In DNA, the CDR3 is TGTGCCAGCAGCTCCCACCCAGCGGAGGGGTCCTCCTACGAGCAGTACTTC. Translating it yields CASSSHPAEGSSYEQYF.

The chain has TRBV28 and TRBJ1-1; D may be TRBD1 (6 bases). The CDR3 extends over 14 amino acids. Trimming removed 7 bases from V and 3 bases from J, with 15 bases in between. Germline-derived CDR1 and CDR2 are MDHEN and SYDVKM. DNA of the CDR3: TGTGCCAGCACAAACAGGGTTGCGCACACTGAAGCTTTCTTT. Translating it yields CASTNRVAHTEAFF.

This chain joins TRBV28 and TRBJ1-1, with TRBD1 matching 7 bases. V lost 6 bases and J lost 7; bases outside the gene matches: 5. The CDR3 consists of 12 residues. Germline V gene lookup returns CDR1 MDHEN and CDR2 SYDVKM. The CDR3, as DNA: TGTGCCAGCAGCCGGGGACAGAGTGAAGCTTTCTTT. Protein product: CASSRGQSEAFF.